This TCR beta chain appears in the sequencing data of a study of CD8+ T cells in alopecia areata. The CDR3 totals 15 residues. Germline assignment: CDR1 SGHRS and CDR2 YFSETQ. V shed 4 bases and J 1 base; nucleotides not matched to a gene: 5. This clone turned up a few times. Reverse transcribed after extraction, RNA yielded cDNA as the sequencing template. Here immunoSEQ multiplex PCR was the method, and the copy in TCRdb shows in-frame clones only, minus some. The sample lists 93,000 or so clones; approximately 60% were seen once. The rearrangement uses TRBV5-1 and TRBJ2-7, with 10 bases aligning to TRBD2. The sequence derives from a human donor in good health. The sequenced sample was CD4+ T cells sorted from blood. CDR3 sequence: CASSILAGASYEQYF. In DNA form, the CDR3 reads TGCGCCAGCAGCATTCTAGCGGGGGCTTCCTACGAGCAGTACTTC.